Described below is a single TCR beta chain sequence and its context. The antigen it binds to is not known. No base-level quality is on record; no much larger clone is a single base apart. Preparation of the library involved the immunoSEQ multiplex PCR assay. For the multiplex PCR, a mixture combining 60 forward primers for TCR Vbeta segments and 13 reverse primers for TCR Jbeta segments was used. A multiplex PCR assay on genomic DNA amplified the CDR3 region of rearranged TCR beta genes. Amplified TCR beta libraries were sequenced as 87-base-pair reads on the Illumina HiSeq System. On the authors' methods: In a later analysis, some 80 million unique TCR beta chains were counted across the 500 to 850 repertoires, and around 11 million of these chains were shared by at least two donors. A nearest-neighbor algorithm error-corrected the raw reads and collapsed the reads into unique sequences, merging closely related sequences to remove PCR and sequencing errors. V, D and J gene segments were assigned by aligning CDR3 sequences to IMGT reference sequences. Each retained sequence needed at least a six-nucleotide match to both a V gene segment and a J gene segment. A rearrangement counted as productive if the CDR3 had no stop codons and remained in frame with V and J, and every other rearrangement counted as non-productive. CDR3 was defined by IMGT convention, running from the second conserved V-encoded cysteine to the conserved J-encoded phenylalanine. The earlier analysis of some 540 of the donors excluded any sequence lacking an unambiguous match to a single V gene segment. An earlier analysis of almost 600 of the donors classified V segments as functional when productive rearrangements were above 56.7% and as segregating when the standard deviation between donors was above 5%. A statistical classification framework was developed to diagnose cytomegalovirus status using the catalog of TCR beta chain sequences. A later analysis assigned V and J genes by comparing TCR nucleotide sequences with IMGT/GENE-DB human TR gene sequences. A later analysis assigned CDR3 sequences and most-parsimonious VDJ recombination scenarios with the TCRdist pipeline. In a later analysis, each TCR beta chain was defined by its CDR3 amino acid sequence together with its V-gene family, and reads lacking a unique V-gene family were excluded. To address suspected cross-contamination and a sequencing artifact, a later analysis removed 592 highly shared, low-generation-probability nucleotide sequences. A later analysis calculated a clonal expansion index for each public chain from normalized within-repertoire ranks of inferred template counts. A later analysis computed generation probabilities with a VDJ recombination model fitted to out-of-frame rearrangements, and checked the results against IGoR. A later analysis scored TCR-TCR, TCR-HLA and TCR-CMV co-occurrence with hypergeometric tests, applying a repertoire-size bias correction to TCR pairs. A later analysis estimated false discovery rates by permuting HLA or CMV assignments 20 times. In a later analysis, co-occurring TCRs were grouped using DBSCAN, and TCRdist sequence similarity was added for clustering within HLA-allele-positive subsets. Repertoires with fewer than 30,000 or more than 120,000 public chains were left out of co-occurrence clustering, as were a handful of repertoires with anomalous nucleotide sharing. Held by TCRdb, this immuneACCESS table contains in-frame sequences only and omits some clones. Under half of the omission traces to an unresolved V gene where checked; the cause of the rest is unknown. D and trimming come from the DNA, and the V and J calls and clone size come from that table. The sample records 200,000 to 250,000 clones, under 70% of which are singletons. About 3% of the sample lies in the top ten.

The data belong to a study of cytomegalovirus exposure and HLA in healthy donors (dated by TCRdb to the late 2010s). About the full investigation: An earlier analysis of under 600 of the donors reported 250 to 300 Gb of sequence data and roughly 110 million unique TCR beta sequences from 150 million to 200 million T cells. About 280 gigabases of sequencing data and 70 million to 85 million unique TCR sequences were included in an early release covering 550 to 650 HLA-typed donors. Of the roughly 410 genotyped donors, over 80% were placed in the genetic ancestry cluster associated with self-reported Caucasian donors. The study aimed to test whether signatures of past pathogen exposure could be identified by cataloging public T cell receptors. The T cell repertoires of 666 subjects were profiled by immunosequencing and related to cytomegalovirus serostatus. In addition to the first cohort of hundreds of subjects, a separate validation cohort of approximately 130 different subjects was used. To predict cytomegalovirus infection status, the study combined high-throughput TCR immunosequencing, statistical association of individual TCRs with disease status, and machine learning. A later analysis re-examined previously published TCR beta repertoires from more than 550 donors and added high-resolution HLA genotyping to investigate patterns of TCR occurrence. Rather than using new phenotypic data, the later analysis identified candidate immune exposures from TCR beta sequences and from how often those sequences occurred across donors. To decide whether each TCR beta V gene segment behaved as functional or pseudogenic, an earlier analysis of approximately 590 of the donors relied on high-throughput TCR beta sequencing. Donor age, sex, ethnicity and CMV serostatus were collected together with the repertoire data. In a later genetic analysis, genome-wide SNP genotypes for about three fifths of the roughly 670 donors were used, and that subset was treated as a discovery cohort. All discovery cohort repertoires had been generated on a single sequencing platform. HLA typing covered class I and class II loci at four-digit resolution. Typing coverage varied by locus: about 620-630 donors for A, B, C, DRB1 and DQB1; roughly 560 for DQA1; approximately 570 for DPA1; roughly 470 for DPB1. Because of strong linkage in the cohort, five DR-DQ haplotypes were treated as single units for association and clustering. Across approximately 400 genotyped donors of the cohort, an average of about 220,000 unique TCR beta nucleotide sequences per donor were sequenced, and 15% to 20% of those sequences were non-productive.

The full study reports these points: Strong co-occurrence of HLA alleles, especially DR and DQ, made assigning TCR associations to individual alleles difficult. According to a later analysis, parvovirus B19, influenza, CMV and Epstein-Barr virus appeared linked to several top co-occurrence clusters. A further reported finding was that TCR beta sequences accurately predicted the HLA-A and HLA-B alleles for most subjects in the first cohort. In a later analysis, the rate of TCR association differed among HLA loci, with DRB1 alleles having the most associated TCRs and HLA-C alleles having the fewest. In a later analysis, HLA-associated TCR beta chains showed more clonal expansion and lower generation probabilities than non-associated chains that were equally common. According to a later genetic analysis, donors in an Asian-associated ancestry cluster had fewer N-insertions in productive TCRs than the approximately 650-donor mean. The classifier was reported to diagnose cytomegalovirus status with high specificity and sensitivity in both the original and validation cohorts. In a later analysis, some 17,000 TCR beta sequences were associated with specific HLA alleles at a false discovery rate of 0.05. The presence/absence analyses assumed that sequencing depth was roughly uniform across donors, and that assumption may not be true. In vitro tests confirmed that three of the cytomegalovirus-associated TCR beta chains recognize cytomegalovirus antigens. The only immune exposure information available for the cohort was CMV serostatus. The authors suggested that the approach could potentially be extended to other disease states and immunological phenotypes. Linkage disequilibrium might explain the correlated functional status among segregating V segments, but an unknown experimental factor could not be ruled out. An association between a missense DCLRE1C variant and V-gene and J-gene trimming of TCR beta chains was found in a later genetic analysis and replicated in an independent cohort. In the study, about 150 TCR beta chains were listed as associated with cytomegalovirus. A cluster of highly shared sequence variants was judged likely to represent a technical artifact of the sequencing pipeline. In a later analysis, most CMV-associated TCR beta chains were found to appear HLA-restricted, with HLA associations seemingly driven largely by CMV exposure. This cohort had only TCR beta chains sequenced, and the lack of alpha or paired-chain data limited which features could be detected. HLA typing was unavailable for some donors at each locus, so association tests used only the typed subset. The 87-base-pair reads could not distinguish some IMGT-functional V segments, including TRBV6-2 and TRBV6-3, so those segments were excluded. While some public TCRs were present in many individuals, most TCR sequences turned up only very rarely across donors. Because counts were too low, roughly 18 rarely observed V segments, including chromosome 9 orphons, were left out of the earlier analysis of 587 of the donors. In an earlier analysis of some 550 of the donors, most TCR beta V segments were observed in productive rearrangements about 87% or about 30% of the time, broadly matching IMGT annotations.

Measured from the cysteine to the phenylalanine, the CDR3 is 13 residues long. Only CDR3 DNA remains: 39 bases, in frame from the first base. From a lookup of the germline V gene, CDR1 and CDR2 are SGHTS and YDEGEE. V is reduced by 4 bases and J by 8 bases, leaving a spacing of 15 bases between them. The cohort comprised 550 to 700 healthy bone marrow donors. At the time of sampling, all cohort members were nominally healthy, though unrecorded immune exposures were likely present. The donor was CMV seropositive and was included in the group of some 290 seropositive cohort members. Every donor gave a peripheral blood sample, and the peripheral blood mononuclear cells from that sample were used for TCR beta sequencing. The Qiagen DNeasy Blood Extraction Kit was used to extract genomic DNA from the blood cell samples.

This clonotype originated in a man between 35 and 55 years old in good health and CMV-seropositive. The V and J genes are TRBV5-8 and TRBJ1-2; a tentative D call is TRBD1 (6 bases match). The sample consisted of PBMCs. The nucleotides are TGTGCCAGCAGCCGCGAAACAGGGAACGGCTACACCTTC. Translated, this is CASSRETGNGYTF.